This T cell receptor (beta chain) was identified during a study of shared clonotypes between healthy human individuals (dated by TCRdb to 2018 to 2021). The study in broad terms: Three men and two women, aged 18 to 49 years, made up the cohort. Between about 0.8 and 9.5 billion PBMCs per donor were obtained by leukapheresis. For each donor, CD4 naive and CD4 memory were each run on three plates, CD8 naive on two plates, and CD8 memory on one plate. Different laboratories and diverse techniques were used to prepare libraries and sequence TCR repertoires, to increase sequencing depth and limit assay-specific biases. Blood TCR repertoires of a handful of healthy adults were deeply sequenced to estimate repertoire size and the extent of clonotype sharing between individuals. Here is what the overall study found, with its caveats: When several donors were compared, the shared fraction of clonotypes was about 5% for naive CD4, approximately 3.5% for naive CD8, roughly 2.3% for memory CD4, and less than 0.45% for memory CD8. Compared with non-shared clonotypes, clonotypes shared by all four sorted-subset donors had higher generation probabilities. Estimated clonotype richness was generally larger for naive than for memory subsets. Incomplete sequencing was indicated by rarefaction of sorted-subset datasets, despite the large sequencing depth. Only blood was sampled, and tissue TCR repertoires likely differ from those in blood. Pairwise subsampling indicated that sequencing depth was expected to affect the degree of clonotype sharing among donors. The small number of donors limited the genetic and exposure-history diversity represented.

This clone has only one observation. Its target antigen remains unknown. Base quality data are lacking; no much larger clone is found one base away. Inclusive of the bounding cysteine and phenylalanine, the CDR3 is 15 residues long. Only CDR3 DNA is held: 45 bases, read in frame from base 1. V was cut back by 6 bases and J by 1 base, leaving a gap of 13 bases between them. CDR1 is given as SGHVS and CDR2 as FQNEAQ, both from the germline V gene. Using the deep immunoSEQ assay, TCR CDR3 regions were amplified from genomic DNA by multiplex PCR. Extracted genomic DNA from each cell subset was distributed evenly across all wells of several immunoSEQ 96-well plates, and each plate was treated as a replicate. For sorted subsets, each replicate PCR was loaded with 200 to 250 ng genomic DNA, equivalent to 25,000 to 30,000 T cell genomes. The purified libraries were quantified using a Qubit 3.0 fluorometer, sized with a Bioanalyzer 2100, and then quantified again using the KAPA Library Quantification kit. A separate single-read 150-cycle Illumina NextSeq 550 flow cell was used to sequence each immunoSEQ 96-well plate. The original pipeline was this. Because the immunoSEQ output included only junctional sequences and no quality scores, the filtering could not be the same as the filtering used for full-length reads. To assign V/J genes and CDR3, sequences were annotated against IMGT germline references using PyIR, a Python wrapper for IgBLAST v1.9. Reads were removed for weak V/J assignments (E-value above 1e-6), missing CDR3, stop codons, out-of-frame junctions, or ambiguous translated residues. V3J clonotypes were defined as sequences sharing the same inferred V gene, J gene, and CDR3 amino acid sequence. To compute the percentage overlap between repertoires, the number of shared unique clonotypes was divided by the size of the smaller repertoire. Repertoire richness was assessed with RTK rarefaction, the Chao1 estimator, and Recon v2.1 estimates of unobserved clonotypes. OLGA was used to compute generation probabilities for all TCRbeta clonotypes that the gDNA method yielded from a few donors. The immuneACCESS repertoire file appears here via TCRdb, limited to in-frame rearrangements. These files lack a portion of the clones; in checked studies, under half of the deficit traces to unresolved V genes, and the cause of the others is not known. V and J calls and clone size are copied from that table; D and trimming were computed from the DNA. The table for this sample lists approximately 650,000 clones; 95% to 96% of them were counted only once. The top ten hold 0.095% to 0.12% of the sample.

CD8 naive samples were obtained by positive selection for CCR7 among CD45RO-negative cells, yielding a CD45RA+CCR7+ population from which TemRA cells were excluded. The donors were healthy, HIV-negative adults who had no recently reported acute infections or vaccinations. Every donor was a Caucasian adult living in Nashville, Tennessee, USA. After blood collection by leukapheresis, PBMCs were isolated using Ficoll-Histopaque density gradient centrifugation and then cryopreserved in the vapor phase of liquid nitrogen. Analytical flow cytometry was used to check the purity and quantity of every magnetically sorted T cell population. Genomic DNA was isolated from each sorted fraction and quantified by UV absorbance on a Nanodrop 2000c.

Sequencing used naive CD8+ T cells sorted from blood. Interpreted using the paper, the cell subset or site label stands for: CD45RA+CCR7+. The rearrangement combines TRBV7-8 with TRBJ2-1, with the D gene too uncertain to name. The sequence came from a woman aged 25 to 39 in good health. The DNA sequence is TGTGCCAGCAGTTCCATCGGAGCTTCCTACAATGAGCAGTTCTTC. It is translated as CASSSIGASYNEQFF.